Shown below are 30 T cell receptor beta chains from a single sample sequenced in a study of blood T cell repertoires in COVID-19. Clones were sequenced by immunoSEQ multiplex PCR, and TCRdb holds only the in-frame ones, with some missing. This table has under 300,000 clones, about 87% appearing once. The sample consisted of PBMCs or T cells enriched from blood (not recorded which). These receptors all come from a woman aged 45-60 years who had recovered from COVID-19.

This clone was found many times. The CDR3 reads CASSPVRGYTGELFF. The CDR3 coding sequence is TGTGCCAGCAGCCCCGTGCGCGGGTACACCGGGGAGCTGTTTTTT. The chain carries TRBV7-9 and TRBJ2-2; a weak D match, TRBD2 (5 bases). The CDR3 has 15 amino acids. CDR1 SEHNR and CDR2 FQNEAQ come from the germline V gene (reference sequence). V was trimmed by 5 bases and J by 3 bases, leaving 13 bases between them.

V is TRBV5-1 and J is TRBJ1-4; the match to TRBD1 covers 8 bases. The V and J ends lost 4 bases and 13 bases, in that order; junction bases with no gene match: 15. Germline CDR1 reads SGHRS; CDR2 reads YFSETQ. CDR3 size: 15 residues. The CDR3 region is CASSPRQGPGMRLFF. The CDR3 DNA follows: TGCGCCAGCAGCCCCCGACAGGGGCCGGGGATGAGACTGTTTTTT. The full variable domain, rest sourced from reference TRBV5-1 and TRBJ1-4, is KAGVTQTPRYLIKTRGQQVTLSCSPISGHRSVSWYQQTPGQGLQFLFEYFSETQRNKGNFPGRFSGRQFSNSRSEMNVSTLELGDSALYLCASSPRQGPGMRLFFGSGTQLSVL.

The sample holds a few counts of this clone. The rearrangement links TRBV7-9 to TRBJ1-2, with a possible D match to TRBD1 (5 bases). The V end was cut by 2 bases, the J end by 3 bases, with 10 bases between. The CDR3 has 14 residues. Germline assignment: CDR1 SEHNR and CDR2 FQNEAQ (reference sequence). CDR3 in amino acids: CASSLIQGYYGYTF. The CDR3, as DNA: TGTGCCAGCAGCTTAATCCAGGGCTACTATGGCTACACCTTC. The variable domain in full, completed from reference TRBV7-9 and TRBJ1-2, reads DTGVSQNPRHKITKRGQNVTFRCDPISEHNRLYWYRQTLGQGPEFLTYFQNEAQLEKSRLLSDRFSAERPKGSFSTLEIQRTEQGDSAMYLCASSLIQGYYGYTFGSGTRLTVV.

This chain joins TRBV7-8 and TRBJ1-5, with 7 bases that match TRBD1. With V trimmed by 5 bases and J by 0 bases, 7 bases remained unmatched. This CDR3 region has 16 residues. Germline V gives CDR1 SGHVS, CDR2 FQNEAQ. The CDR3 bases are TGTGCCAGCAGCCGAGGGACAGCTGATAGCAATCAGCCCCAGCATTTT. The encoded protein is CASSRGTADSNQPQHF.

The chain recombines TRBV7-2 with TRBJ1-5; 8 positions agree with TRBD1. The CDR3 runs 14 residues. With V trimmed by 6 bases and J by 11 bases, 12 bases remained unmatched. Per germline, CDR1 SGHTA and CDR2 FQGNSA. The CDR3 reads CASSQGGQAKAQHF. The DNA of the CDR3 is TGTGCCAGCAGTCAGGGGGGACAGGCTAAGGCCCAGCATTTT.

The J gene is TRBJ2-3, the V gene TRBV3-1 (or the pseudogene TRBV3-2), with 11 bases aligning to TRBD2. Germline trimming cut 0 bases from V and 2 bases from J; bases unmatched to any gene: 7. The germline V gene encodes CDR1 LGHDT and CDR2 YNNKEL (reference sequence). This CDR3 spans 18 amino acids. The CDR3 DNA sequence: TGTGCCAGCAGCCAAGATTCCCTAGCGGGAGGAAACACAGATACGCAGTATTTT. Protein sequence: CASSQDSLAGGNTDTQYF.

As DNA, the CDR3 is TGTGCCAGCAGTTACGGGCTAGCGGGTTCCAATGAGCAGTTCTTC. Its translation: CASSYGLAGSNEQFF. The chain combines TRBV6-2 or TRBV6-3 with TRBJ2-1, with 8 bases fitting TRBD2. Germline CDR1 and CDR2: MNHEY and SVGEGT. The CDR3 is 15 residues long. Trimming cost V 2 bases and J 6 bases; bases outside gene matches: 6.

The rearrangement joins TRBV13 to TRBJ2-1; 15 bases fit TRBD2. Germline V CDR1 and CDR2: PRHDT, FYEKMQ (reference sequence). J lost 8 bases, V lost 5 bases, and 13 bases had no gene match. The CDR3 sequence is 18 residues long. CDR3 nucleotide sequence: TGTGCCAGCAGCCGGGGACTAGCGGGAGGTCCACGAATCGATGAGCAGTTCTTC. It codes for CASSRGLAGGPRIDEQFF.

In this sample, this clone turned up once. The chain joins TRBV5-4 to TRBJ2-6, with 11 positions matching TRBD2. After removal of 4 bases from V and 4 bases from J, the junction contained 13 bases not matched to a gene. This CDR3 has 19 residues. The germline V gene has CDR1 SGHNT and CDR2 YYREEE (reference sequence). The CDR3 DNA reads TGTGCCAGCAGCACTTGGGGTAGCGGGAGGGCTGGAGGGGCCAACGTCCTGACTTTC. Amino acid sequence: CASSTWGSGRAGGANVLTF.

The gene calls are TRBV11-2 and TRBJ2-1; 10 bases map to TRBD2. Germline CDR1 is SGHAT and CDR2 is FQNNGV. CDR3 length: 18 amino acids. V was clipped by 4 bases and J by 0 bases; unmatched bases: 9. This CDR3 is CASSSWTSGARSYNEQFF. The CDR3 DNA reads TGTGCCAGCAGCTCTTGGACTAGCGGTGCCCGCTCCTACAATGAGCAGTTCTTC.

This clone was detected only a few times. The chain is built from TRBV12-5 and TRBJ1-2, with a weak D call TRBD1 (6 bases). CDR3 size: 15 residues. Looked up from germline, CDR1 is LGHNT and CDR2 is FRNRAP. Trimming cost V 1 base and J 4 bases, with 13 bases left between them. The CDR3 loop reads CASGLDATGGYGYTF. DNA of the CDR3: TGTGCTAGTGGTTTGGACGCGACAGGAGGCTATGGCTACACCTTC.

This chain uses TRBV18 with TRBJ1-4, with 9 bases fitting TRBD1. CDR1 is KGHSH, CDR2 LQKENI, per germline. Trimming removed 5 bases from V and 4 bases from J; junction bases left unmatched: 5. The CDR3 has 15 residues. The CDR3 protein is CASSTTGGDNEKLFF. CDR3 nucleotides: TGTGCCAGCTCAACTACAGGGGGCGATAATGAAAAACTGTTTTTT.

The rearrangement links TRBV5-1 to TRBJ2-1; the D gene is possibly TRBD1 (5 bases). Germline CDR1 reads SGHRS; CDR2 reads YFSETQ. The germline V and J ends were trimmed by 7 bases and 7 bases, with 21 bases remaining between them. This CDR3 region has 15 residues. CDR3 DNA sequence: TGCGCCAGCCTCTCGACAGCCCAGGGAAGGAATGAGCAGTTCTTC. Translation: CASLSTAQGRNEQFF.

The genes are TRBV7-2 and TRBJ2-7; D uncertain. Germline V gene sequence: CDR1 SGHTA, CDR2 FQGNSA. CDR3 length equals 13 residues. V was pared by 2 bases and J by 7 bases, with 12 bases between. In nucleotides, the CDR3 is TGTGCCAGCAGCTTACTAGTATCGAAAGAGCAGTACTTC. Its translation is CASSLLVSKEQYF.

The V gene is TRBV19, the J gene TRBJ2-2; tentatively, D is TRBD1 (6 bases). CDR3 length equals 15 residues. V lost 1 base, J lost 4 bases, and 10 bases lay in between. The germline V gene has CDR1 LNHDA and CDR2 SQIVND (reference sequence). The CDR3 loop reads CASSIGRGSTGELFF. CDR3 bases: TGTGCCAGTAGTATAGGCAGGGGTAGCACCGGGGAGCTGTTTTTT.

The rearrangement uses TRBV7-2 and TRBJ2-7; 14 bases line up with TRBD2. Germline CDR1 is SGHTA and CDR2 is FQGNSA. The CDR3 is 15 residues long. Unmatched junction bases numbered 1, after V lost 5 bases and J lost 1 base. The CDR3 region has the DNA TGTGCCAGCAGCAGGACTAGCGGGAGGTCCTACGAGCAGTACTTC. This codes for CASSRTSGRSYEQYF.

The chain has TRBV19 and TRBJ2-5; 9 bases are a match to TRBD1. Germline V CDR1 and CDR2: LNHDA, SQIVND (reference sequence). J gave up 1 base and V 5 bases, and 8 bases lay outside the gene matches. The CDR3 extends over 16 amino acids. Here the CDR3 reads CASSVRDRATQETQYF. In DNA, the CDR3 is TGTGCCAGTAGTGTCAGGGACAGGGCTACCCAAGAGACCCAGTACTTC. The whole variable domain, remainder taken from reference TRBV19 and TRBJ2-5, is DGGITQSPKYLFRKEGQNVTLSCEQNLNHDAMYWYRQDPGQGLRLIYYSQIVNDFQKGDIAEGYSVSREKKESFPLTVTSAQKNPTAFYLCASSVRDRATQETQYFGPGTRLLVL.

This chain links TRBV10-3 with TRBJ1-1, with D unresolved. The CDR3 loop spans 13 amino acids. Trimming pared 2 bases from V and 5 bases from J, leaving 9 bases between. Per germline, CDR1 ENHRY and CDR2 SYGVKD. CDR3 amino acids: CAISEPPRTEAFF. The CDR3 nucleotides are TGTGCCATCAGTGAGCCGCCACGGACTGAAGCTTTCTTT.

The chain links TRBV27 to TRBJ1-2, with 8 bases that match TRBD1. The CDR3 runs 16 residues. Trimming cost V 6 bases and J 4 bases; bases outside gene matches: 13. CDR1 and CDR2 (germline): MNHEY, SMNVEV (reference sequence). For the CDR3, the DNA is TGTGCCAGCAGCCGGGCCGGACAGGGCCAGGGCTATGGCTACACCTTC. This gives the protein CASSRAGQGQGYGYTF.

The CDR3 sequence: CASSLGVSPIYNEQFF. DNA of the CDR3: TGTGCCAGCAGCCTCGGAGTGTCCCCGATCTACAATGAGCAGTTCTTC. The chain joins TRBV7-9 to TRBJ2-1; no firm D call. CDR1 is SEHNR, CDR2 FQNEAQ, per germline (reference sequence). The CDR3 loop spans 16 amino acids. Trimming left V 5 bases short and J 3 bases short, with 17 bases between.

The V and J genes are TRBV15 and TRBJ2-7; D perhaps matches TRBD1 (6 bases). Looked up from germline, CDR1 is LNHNV and CDR2 is YYDKDF (reference sequence). The CDR3 runs to 15 residues. Deletions cut 2 bases from V and 0 bases from J, with 11 bases between. This chain's CDR3 is CATSRFTGSSYEQYF. The CDR3 DNA reads TGTGCCACCAGCAGATTTACAGGGAGCTCCTACGAGCAGTACTTC.

The CDR3 is CASSKGQVGGNTIYF. The CDR3 DNA follows: TGTGCCAGCAGTAAGGGACAGGTCGGTGGAAACACCATATATTTT. J is TRBJ1-3 and V is TRBV28, with 8 bases fitting TRBD1. The CDR3 runs 15 residues. The V gene's germline CDR1 is MDHEN and CDR2 SYDVKM. Trimming took 5 bases from V and 3 from J; bases not matched to a gene: 6.

This rearrangement joins TRBV4-1 to TRBJ1-6; D perhaps matches TRBD1 (6 bases). The CDR3 consists of 14 residues. Germline assignment: CDR1 MGHRA and CDR2 YSYEKL. The V gene lost 4 bases and the J gene lost 8 bases, with 12 bases spanning the gap. CDR3 coding DNA: TGCGCCAGCAGCCTGGGACACCTTGATTCACCCCTCCACTTT. This encodes CASSLGHLDSPLHF.

The chain joins TRBV3-1 (or the pseudogene TRBV3-2) to TRBJ1-2, with 9 bases fitting TRBD1. CDR3 length: 16 amino acids. Germline loops: CDR1 LGHDT, CDR2 YNNKEL (reference sequence). V shed 3 bases, J shed 8 bases, and the junction held 13 bases outside the gene matches. For the CDR3, the DNA is TGTGCCAGCAGCCATATAAACAGGGGACAGGGAGACGGCTACACCTTC. It encodes CASSHINRGQGDGYTF.

The CDR3 loop reads CASSTTSGSYEQYF. CDR3 nucleotides: TGTGCCAGCAGTACCACTAGCGGGAGCTACGAGCAGTACTTC. The chain is built from TRBV7-2 and TRBJ2-7; 11 bases agree with TRBD2. The CDR3 length is 14 residues. V was clipped by 6 bases and J by 3 bases; unmatched bases: 4. The germline V gene encodes CDR1 SGHTA and CDR2 FQGNSA.

The chain combines TRBV29-1 with TRBJ1-2, with a tentative D call TRBD1 (5 bases). This CDR3 has 9 amino acids. Deletions cut 7 bases from V and 6 bases from J, with 6 bases between. Germline V lookup: CDR1 SQVTM, CDR2 ANQGSEA. CDR3 protein: CSEGDGYTF. The CDR3 DNA sequence: TGCAGCGAAGGGGATGGCTACACCTTC.

The CDR3 region is CASSLLGGAYNEQFF. CDR3 DNA sequence: TGTGCCAGCAGCCTCCTCGGAGGGGCCTACAATGAGCAGTTCTTC. This rearrangement joins TRBV7-3 to TRBJ2-1, with D possibly being TRBD2 (6 bases). The CDR3 extends over 15 amino acids. Trimming cost V 5 bases and J 2 bases, with 13 bases left between them. Per germline, CDR1 SGHTA and CDR2 FQGTGA.

This clone was picked up one time. The chain is built from TRBV19 and TRBJ1-6, with TRBD1 as a possible D gene (5 bases). CDR1 and CDR2 (germline): LNHDA, SQIVND (reference sequence). The CDR3 loop spans 15 amino acids. The V gene lost 2 bases and the J gene lost 6 bases, with 11 bases spanning the gap. The CDR3 nucleotides read TGTGCCAGTAGTATATCGCAGGGAGGTAATTCACCCCTCCACTTT. As protein: CASSISQGGNSPLHF.

This clone has a handful of counts. This sequence joins TRBV7-9 and TRBJ1-2; 9 nucleotides align to TRBD1. After removal of 7 bases from V and 3 bases from J, the junction contained 9 bases not matched to a gene. The CDR3 sequence is 15 residues long. The germline V gene encodes CDR1 SEHNR and CDR2 FQNEAQ (reference sequence). CDR3 amino acids: CASNVGTGPDYGYTF. As DNA, the CDR3 is TGTGCCAGCAACGTTGGGACAGGGCCGGACTATGGCTACACCTTC.

In this sample, this clone turned up a few times. CDR3 protein: CASSGWQGQNTEAFF. Written as DNA, the CDR3 is TGTGCCAGCAGTGGTTGGCAGGGGCAGAACACTGAAGCTTTCTTT. The V and J genes are TRBV2 and TRBJ1-1; a possible D gene is TRBD1 (6 bases). Looked up from germline, CDR1 is SNHLY and CDR2 is FYNNEI. V lost 4 bases and J lost 1, with 13 bases in between. The CDR3 consists of 15 residues.